The clone carrying this T cell receptor beta chain came up many times. The record originates from a study of T-cell reconstitution after alpha-beta-depleted transplantation in children. A library of TCRbeta sequences, prepared with unique molecular identifiers, was generated. TCRdb independently ran MiXCR on the PCR reads; one entry per CDR3 protein. The sample lists about 690,000 distinct CDR3 sequences, 16% occurring once. CDR1 and CDR2 (germline): DFQATT, SNEGSKA (reference sequence). The CDR3 spans 13 residues. Trimming took 6 bases from V and 7 from J; bases not matched to a gene: 10. This specimen was PBMCs from the stem cell graft donor, taken from the stem cell graft. This TCR was sampled from a human donor who donated a stem cell graft to a child with acute myeloid leukemia. The chain carries TRBV20-1 and TRBJ2-3; 7 bases map to TRBD1. CDR3: CSAARGGRYTQYF. The CDR3 coding sequence is TGCAGTGCCGCCCGAGGGGGCCGGTATACGCAGTATTTT.